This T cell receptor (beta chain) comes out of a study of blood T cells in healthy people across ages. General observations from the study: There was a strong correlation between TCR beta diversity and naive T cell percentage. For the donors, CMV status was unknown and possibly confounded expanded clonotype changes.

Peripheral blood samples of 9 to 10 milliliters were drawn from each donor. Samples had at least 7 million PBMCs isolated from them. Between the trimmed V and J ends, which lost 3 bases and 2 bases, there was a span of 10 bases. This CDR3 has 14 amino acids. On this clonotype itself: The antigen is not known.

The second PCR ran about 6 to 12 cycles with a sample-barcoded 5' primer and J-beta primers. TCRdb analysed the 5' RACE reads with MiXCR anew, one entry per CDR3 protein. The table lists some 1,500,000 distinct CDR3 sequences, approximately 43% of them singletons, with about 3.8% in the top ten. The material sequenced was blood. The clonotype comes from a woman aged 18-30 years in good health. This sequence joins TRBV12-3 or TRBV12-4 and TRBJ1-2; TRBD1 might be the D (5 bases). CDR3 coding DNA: TGTGCCAGCAGTTTCACGACAGCGAACTATGGCTACACCTTC. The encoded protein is CASSFTTANYGYTF.